The 27 T cell receptor beta chains below all came from one sample that was sequenced in a study of glioma-infiltrating T cells after dendritic cell vaccination. Libraries were prepared by immunoSEQ multiplex PCR; TCRdb keeps only in-frame clonotypes and omits some of them. The table shows 45,000 to 50,000 clones, with approximately 85% occurring only once. The material sequenced was blood, taken before dendritic cell vaccination. The receptors shown here come from a human donor with glioblastoma.

The gene calls are TRBV6-1 and TRBJ1-6; 10 bases agree with TRBD1. Unmatched junction bases numbered 7, after V lost 4 bases and J lost 7 bases. This CDR3 spans 16 amino acids. Germline CDR1 MNHNS, CDR2 SASEGT. The CDR3: CASSAAGTGENSPLHF. The CDR3 bases are TGTGCCAGCAGTGCCGCCGGGACAGGGGAAAATTCACCCCTCCACTTT.

In nucleotides, the CDR3 is TGTGCCAGCAGTGAATCTGGGGCCCGGGCGGTGGAGACCCAGTACTTC. This encodes CASSESGARAVETQYF. The chain employs TRBV25-1 and TRBJ2-5; TRBD1 is a possible D gene (5 bases). Trimming shortened V by 1 base and J by 5 bases, and 17 bases separated the two germline ends. The CDR3 runs to 16 residues. Germline V gene data show CDR1 as MGHDK and CDR2 as SYGVNS.

The rearrangement joins TRBV5-5 to TRBJ1-2, with TRBD1 as a possible D gene (5 bases). The CDR3 is 12 residues long. In germline, CDR1 is SGHKS, CDR2 YYEKEE (reference sequence). Trimming cost V 0 bases and J 12 bases, with 12 bases left between them. This CDR3 is CASSLAGRVDTF. CDR3 sequence (DNA): TGTGCCAGCAGCTTGGCCGGCAGGGTTGACACCTTC.

The chain recombines TRBV21-1 with TRBJ2-5; TRBD1, the table's D call, was not compared with the DNA. TRBV21-1 is shown as a pseudogene. The CDR3 runs to 22 residues. The CDR3 DNA reads TGTGCCAGCAGCAACGTCGGGCGGCTTCCGGGACAGGGTGAGGCCCTCCAAGAGACCCAGTACTTC. Translating gives CASSNVGRLPGQGEALQETQYF.

J is TRBJ1-1 and V is TRBV27; D might be TRBD1 (6 bases). The CDR3 is 16 residues long. V was clipped by 5 bases and J by 5 bases, with 21 bases between them. Germline V lookup: CDR1 MNHEY, CDR2 SMNVEV (reference sequence). CDR3 residues: CASSAYHREVRTEAFF. CDR3 DNA: TGTGCCAGCAGTGCCTATCACAGGGAAGTAAGGACTGAAGCTTTCTTT.

This clone was observed once. J is TRBJ2-1 and V is TRBV4-2, with a tentative D call TRBD2 (5 bases). The CDR3 covers 15 residues. V lost 0 bases and J lost 4, with 10 bases in between. Germline-derived CDR1 and CDR2 are LGHNA and YNFKEQ. CDR3 residues: CASSQDREGYNEQFF. The CDR3, as DNA: TGTGCCAGCAGCCAAGATCGAGAGGGATACAATGAGCAGTTCTTC.

This clone has just one count. The chain carries TRBV5-4 and TRBJ2-5; 9 bases agree with TRBD1. V lost 0 bases to trimming and J lost 2 bases; unmatched junction nucleotides: 2. CDR1 is SGHNT, CDR2 YYREEE, per germline (reference sequence). The CDR3 runs 15 residues. The DNA for the CDR3 is TGTGCCAGCAGCTTGGGGGGACAGGGACAAGAGACCCAGTACTTC. Protein: CASSLGGQGQETQYF. Looking up the rest from reference TRBV5-4 and TRBJ2-5 gives the full variable domain: ETGVTQSPTHLIKTRGQQVTLRCSSQSGHNTVSWYQQALGQGPQFIFQYYREEENGRGNFPPRFSGLQFPNYSSELNVNALELDDSALYLCASSLGGQGQETQYFGPGTRLLVL.

The chain recombines TRBV15 with TRBJ2-5, with 8 bases identical to TRBD1. The J call may be in error: the DNA end matches TRBJ2-7 better. From germline, CDR1 is LNHNV and CDR2 YYDKDF (reference sequence). The CDR3 has 15 amino acids. The CDR3 is CATSISQGGPYEQYF. CDR3 nucleotide sequence: TGTGCCACCAGCATATCACAGGGGGGTCCCTACGAGCAGTACTTC.

This clone was counted between two and nine times. This chain uses TRBV12-5 with TRBJ1-1, with a possible D match to TRBD1 (6 bases). V was clipped by 1 base and J by 2 bases, with 11 bases between them. The CDR3 is made up of 15 amino acids. Germline lookup yields CDR1 LGHNT and CDR2 FRNRAP. The CDR3 sequence is CASGLAVTGNTEAFF. The CDR3, as DNA: TGTGCTAGTGGTTTGGCAGTGACAGGCAACACTGAAGCTTTCTTT.

The rearrangement uses TRBV11-2 and TRBJ2-1, with 11 bases that match TRBD2. V dropped 2 bases and J dropped 6; count of bases not matched to a gene: 6. In germline, CDR1 is SGHAT, CDR2 FQNNGV. The CDR3 contains 16 residues. CDR3 in DNA: TGTGCCAGCAGCTTACTAGCGGGAGGCCCCATCAATGAGCAGTTCTTC. Encoded protein: CASSLLAGGPINEQFF.

The chain has TRBV4-1 and TRBJ2-5; 10 bases align to TRBD1. With the DNA end fitting TRBJ2-7 better, the J assignment may be wrong. The CDR3 contains 17 residues. CDR1 and CDR2 from the germline V gene are MGHRA and YSYEKL. CDR3 region: CASSRDSVGTGVYEQYF. CDR3 nucleotide sequence: TGCGCCAGCAGCCGAGACTCCGTAGGGACAGGGGTCTACGAGCAGTACTTC.

The chain combines TRBV6-5 with TRBJ1-4; no firm D call. The CDR3 extends over 13 amino acids. The germline V and J ends were trimmed by 4 bases and 1 base, with 4 bases remaining between them. The V gene's germline CDR1 is MNHEY and CDR2 SVGAGI. CDR3 bases: TGTGCCAGCAGTTCTTTAACTAATGAAAAACTGTTTTTT. Its protein is CASSSLTNEKLFF.

Remarks on this clone: Other DNA sequences in this sample translate to the same CDR3. The chain combines TRBV4-3 with TRBJ1-6; the D gene is possibly TRBD1 (5 bases). Trimming shortened V by 0 bases and J by 13 bases, and 22 bases separated the two germline ends. Germline CDR1 is LGHNA and CDR2 is YSLEER. The CDR3 has 17 amino acids. The DNA of the CDR3 is TGCGCCAGCAGCCAAGATCGGGCCGGGGGAAAGGGATCCCCCCTCCACTTT. Protein sequence: CASSQDRAGGKGSPLHF.

The chain combines TRBV4-2 with TRBJ2-3; 7 bases line up with TRBD2. V was pared by 6 bases and J by 2 bases, with 5 bases of the junction left unmatched. Germline lookup yields CDR1 LGHNA and CDR2 YNFKEQ. The CDR3 extends over 14 amino acids. The CDR3 DNA reads TGTGCCAGCAGTCTAAGCGGGGCCACAGATACGCAGTATTTT. It codes for CASSLSGATDTQYF.

This sequence joins TRBV7-9 and TRBJ1-2; possibly TRBD1 for D (6 bases). Germline loops: CDR1 SEHNR, CDR2 FQNEAQ (reference sequence). The CDR3 extends over 13 amino acids. Trimming removed 1 base at V and 6 bases at J, with 9 bases between. CDR3 DNA sequence: TGTGCCAGCAGCTTAGTACAGGGTGATGGCTACACCTTC. This codes for CASSLVQGDGYTF.

The chain has TRBV6-5 and TRBJ2-2; D unresolved. Per germline, CDR1 MNHEY and CDR2 SVGAGI. The CDR3 consists of 14 residues. Between the trimmed V and J ends, which lost 4 bases and 1 base, there was a span of 7 bases. In DNA form, the CDR3 reads TGTGCCAGCAGTTTAACAGAGAACACCGGGGAGCTGTTTTTT. Residues: CASSLTENTGELFF.

The CDR3 DNA reads TGTGCTTCTAGGGCGGGGGACAATCAGCCCCAGCATTTT. Protein: CASRAGDNQPQHF. The chain joins TRBV7-9 to TRBJ1-5, with a weak D call TRBD1 (5 bases). Germline loops: CDR1 SEHNR, CDR2 FQNEAQ (reference sequence). There are 13 residues in the CDR3.

The V call is TRBV6-6, the J call TRBJ2-4; tentatively, D is TRBD2 (5 bases). V shed 7 bases and J shed 3 bases, with 16 bases lying between them. Germline V lookup: CDR1 MNHNY, CDR2 SVGAGI (reference sequence). The CDR3 has 15 residues. DNA for the CDR3: TGTGCCAGCACTATGACCGGGGTGGTCAAAAACATTCAGTACTTC. This sequence encodes CASTMTGVVKNIQYF.

V gene TRBV7-2 combines with J gene TRBJ2-1; TRBD2 might be the D (5 bases). The length of the CDR3 is 14 residues. Between the trimmed V and J ends, which lost 0 bases and 7 bases, there was a span of 10 bases. Germline V gene sequence: CDR1 SGHTA, CDR2 FQGNSA. The CDR3 sequence is CASSLARAINEQFF. In DNA form, the CDR3 reads TGTGCCAGCAGCTTAGCGCGGGCCATTAATGAGCAGTTCTTC.

The chain recombines TRBV10-1 with TRBJ2-2; TRBD1 matches at 7 bases. V lost 6 bases and J lost 2; bases outside the gene matches: 6. This CDR3 has 15 amino acids. Looked up from germline, CDR1 is WNHNN and CDR2 is SYGVQD (reference sequence). The CDR3 protein is CASRRDRINTGELFF. The CDR3 nucleotides are TGCGCCAGCAGGAGGGACAGAATAAACACCGGGGAGCTGTTTTTT.

The chain is built from TRBV20-1 and TRBJ2-1; tentative D call: TRBD2 (5 bases). Germline values: CDR1 DFQATT, CDR2 SNEGSKA (reference sequence). This CDR3 is 11 amino acids long. V lost 4 bases and J lost 7, with 8 bases in between. CDR3 nucleotide sequence: TGCAGTGCTATTCGGACTAATGAGCAGTTCTTC. This sequence encodes CSAIRTNEQFF.

CDR3 in amino acids: CSVETGANEQFF. The DNA of the CDR3 is TGCAGCGTCGAGACAGGGGCCAATGAGCAGTTCTTC. The V gene is TRBV29-1, the J gene TRBJ2-1, with TRBD1 matching over 8 bases. Germline loops: CDR1 SQVTM, CDR2 ANQGSEA. V dropped 6 bases and J dropped 6; count of bases not matched to a gene: 4. The CDR3 spans 12 residues.

The chain has TRBV5-1 and TRBJ1-4, with TRBD1 matching 8 bases. Germline V gene data show CDR1 as SGHRS and CDR2 as YFSETQ. J gave up 7 bases and V 4 bases, and 15 bases lay outside the gene matches. The CDR3 extends over 17 amino acids. The CDR3 coding sequence is TGCGCCAGCAGCCATTCCGGGACAGGCCGAAACTCTGAAAAACTGTTTTTT. Its translation is CASSHSGTGRNSEKLFF.

The V call is TRBV19, the J call TRBJ1-2; 7 bases agree with TRBD1. Germline V lookup: CDR1 LNHDA, CDR2 SQIVND (reference sequence). The CDR3 spans 17 residues. The V gene end was trimmed by 8 bases and the J gene end by 4 bases; junction bases not matched to a gene: 19. This CDR3 is CASSQGIEIWASYGYTF. CDR3 nucleotide sequence: TGTGCCAGTTCACAGGGGATAGAGATCTGGGCCTCCTATGGCTACACCTTC.

This clone was detected once. V usage is TRBV19 and J usage is TRBJ1-1; 9 nucleotides agree with TRBD1. The ends lost 8 bases at V and 12 bases at J; junction bases unmatched: 10. The CDR3 covers 12 residues. Per germline, CDR1 LNHDA and CDR2 SQIVND (reference sequence). CDR3 DNA: TGTGCCAGTGACCGGACAGGGGAAGGAACTTTCTTT. Its protein product is CASDRTGEGTFF.

V usage is TRBV5-1 and J usage is TRBJ1-2, with 9 bases that match TRBD1. Per the germline V gene, CDR1 is SGHRS and CDR2 is YFSETQ. J gave up 3 bases and V 0 bases, and 6 bases lay outside the gene matches. This CDR3 comprises 16 residues. CDR3 DNA sequence: TGCGCCAGCAGCTTGGCCGGACAGGGGATTCACTATGGCTACACCTTC. Translating gives CASSLAGQGIHYGYTF.

The CDR3 DNA reads as TGTGCCAGCAGCTTAACCCTTAGCGGGGGGCCCTTTGGGCAGTTCTTC. As protein: CASSLTLSGGPFGQFF. The chain links TRBV7-3 to TRBJ2-1, with TRBD2 identical over 10 bases. Per the germline V gene, CDR1 is SGHTA and CDR2 is FQGTGA. This CDR3 has 16 amino acids. The V and J ends lost 0 bases and 12 bases, in that order; junction bases with no gene match: 11.